The 22 T cell receptor beta chains below were found in one sample sequenced in a study of T cells in Graves' hyperthyroidism and ophthalmopathy (dated by TCRdb to the late 2010s). The method behind the library was multiplex PCR. Reads for this sample came from an Illumina HiSeq 2000. The TCR beta CDR3 regions were amplified from the RNA transcripts. For the first round of RT-PCR on the TCR CDR3, the HTBI primer set was used together with the Qiagen OneStep RT-PCR kit. TCRdb reprocessing: public reads trimmed at Q25 with fastp, clones called with MiXCR, in-frame beta chains kept. Identical CDR3 proteins give one entry, which carries the most common genes and DNA. This sample has around 260,000 distinct CDR3 sequences in its table, and less than 30% of those were observed once. Approximately 30% of the sample rests with the top ten. The sequenced sample consisted of blood. Receptors originate from a man aged 35 to 55 with Graves' hyperthyroidism that later progressed to Graves' ophthalmopathy.

This clonotype was counted many times. The gene calls are TRBV20-1 and TRBJ2-7; possible D gene TRBD1, 7 bases. The germline V and J ends were trimmed by 6 bases and 7 bases, with 19 bases remaining between them. The CDR3 length is 13 residues. CDR1 is DFQATT, CDR2 SNEGSKA, per germline (reference sequence). The chain's CDR3 is CSATRQGLREQYF. The CDR3 nucleotides read TGCAGTGCCACACGACAGGGACTGAGGGAGCAGTACTTC.

This clonotype was counted ten times or more. J is TRBJ1-2 and V is TRBV28, with D hard to call. Per germline, CDR1 MDHEN and CDR2 SYDVKM. The V end lost 3 bases, the J end lost 5 bases, and 10 bases lay between the germline ends. The CDR3 is 13 amino acids. The CDR3 coding sequence is TGTGCCAGCAGTTTGTCGGTGAAATATGGCTACACCTTC. Protein sequence: CASSLSVKYGYTF.

This clonotype was picked up many times. V gene TRBV5-1 combines with J gene TRBJ1-2; D gene unclear. Germline CDR1 reads SGHRS; CDR2 reads YFSETQ. The ends were cut back, 4 bases at V and 2 bases at J, with 12 bases in the middle. The CDR3 consists of 14 residues. The CDR3 sequence is CASSPSGQNYGYTF. CDR3 in DNA: TGCGCCAGCAGCCCTTCGGGCCAAAACTATGGCTACACCTTC.

This clonotype appeared many times. This chain connects TRBV11-2 to TRBJ2-5, with D possibly being TRBD1 or TRBD2 (5 bases each). CDR1 and CDR2 from the germline V gene are SGHAT and FQNNGV. The germline V and J ends were trimmed by 4 bases and 6 bases, with 21 bases remaining between them. The CDR3 covers 16 residues. The CDR3 protein is CASSSVRDPARKTQYF. In DNA, the CDR3 is TGTGCCAGCAGCTCCGTCCGGGACCCAGCCCGAAAGACCCAGTACTTC.

This clonotype came up a few times. This chain joins TRBV6-2 or TRBV6-3 and TRBJ1-1; D unclear. The germline CDR1 and CDR2 sequences are MNHEY and SVGEGT. CDR3 size: 13 residues. V lost 6 bases to trimming and J lost 1 base, with 9 bases between them. This CDR3 reads CASRLRENTEAFF. In DNA, the CDR3 is TGTGCCAGCAGGCTGAGGGAGAACACTGAAGCTTTCTTT.

This clonotype was detected many times. The chain is built from TRBV12-3 or TRBV12-4 and TRBJ2-7; no definite D call. CDR3 length: 12 residues. The germline V and J ends were trimmed by 6 bases and 6 bases, with 12 bases remaining between them. The DNA of the CDR3 is TGTGCCAGCAGCCCGGTCCCGGGCGAGCAGTACTTC. It yields the protein CASSPVPGEQYF.

The table lists this clonotype with many counts. The V gene is TRBV12-3 or TRBV12-4, the J gene TRBJ2-7, with 9 bases identical to TRBD2. The length of the CDR3 is 19 residues. V was clipped by 4 bases and J by 3 bases; unmatched bases: 19. CDR3 residues: CASSSHKNPILAGDYEQYF. The CDR3 coding sequence is TGTGCCAGCAGTTCCCATAAAAACCCTATTTTAGCGGGAGACTACGAGCAGTACTTC.

This clonotype was counted many times. The chain carries TRBV7-9 and TRBJ2-5, with TRBD1 matching over 11 bases. Germline trimming cut 3 bases from V and 5 bases from J; bases unmatched to any gene: 5. Germline assignment: CDR1 SEHNR and CDR2 FQNEAQ (reference sequence). CDR3 size: 15 residues. The CDR3 DNA follows: TGTGCCAGCAGCTTCGGGACAGGGGGGTCGGAGACCCAGTACTTC. Translating it yields CASSFGTGGSETQYF. The entire variable domain, with the rest obtained from reference TRBV7-9 and TRBJ2-5, is as follows: DTGVSQNPRHKITKRGQNVTFRCDPISEHNRLYWYRQTLGQGPEFLTYFQNEAQLEKSRLLSDRFSAERPKGSFSTLEIQRTEQGDSAMYLCASSFGTGGSETQYFGPGTRLLVL.

This clonotype was seen ten or more times. The V call is TRBV12-3 or TRBV12-4, the J call TRBJ2-7; 7 bases fit TRBD1. The CDR3 sequence is 15 residues long. V lost 6 bases to trimming and J lost 2 bases; unmatched junction nucleotides: 10. The DNA for the CDR3 is TGTGCCAGCAGCAAGGGACAGACCTACACCTACGAGCAGTACTTC. This translates into CASSKGQTYTYEQYF.

This clonotype was seen at least ten times. The V call is TRBV7-2, the J call TRBJ2-7; D unclear. Germline assignment: CDR1 SGHTA and CDR2 FQGNSA. Trimming removed 5 bases at V and 7 bases at J, with 12 bases between. This CDR3 has 12 residues. The CDR3 protein is CASSRPMGEQYF. CDR3 bases: TGTGCCAGCAGCCGCCCTATGGGGGAGCAGTACTTC.

Notes on this clonotype: This clone may be a read error of a much larger clone one base away. The chain is built from TRBV12-3 or TRBV12-4 and TRBJ1-3; D call uncertain. The length of the CDR3 is 17 residues. The CDR3 protein is CASGLASRAGRRNTIYF. In DNA form, the CDR3 reads TGTGCCAGCGGTTTAGCGTCTAGGGCAGGCCGGAGAAACACCATATATTTT.

The V and J genes are TRBV24-1 and TRBJ2-2; D remains ambiguous. The CDR3 runs 16 residues. The V end lost 0 bases, the J end lost 0 bases, and 7 bases lay between the germline ends. Germline V lookup: CDR1 KGHDR, CDR2 SFDVKD. The CDR3 sequence is CATSDLGRANTGELFF. The CDR3 coding sequence is TGTGCCACCAGTGATTTGGGACGGGCGAACACCGGGGAGCTGTTTTTT.

A few counts support this clonotype. The rearrangement joins TRBV7-3 to TRBJ2-2; TRBD1 matches 12 bases. Germline CDR1 reads SGHTA; CDR2 reads FQGTGA. The V gene end was trimmed by 0 bases and the J gene end by 4 bases; junction bases not matched to a gene: 3. The CDR3 length is 17 residues. The CDR3 here is CASSLTRDRGPTGELFF. The CDR3 bases are TGTGCCAGCAGCTTAACCCGGGACAGGGGGCCCACCGGGGAGCTGTTTTTT.

At least ten counts were recorded for this clonotype. The rearrangement uses TRBV7-2 and TRBJ1-5, with D perhaps TRBD1 (6 bases). Germline assignment: CDR1 SGHTA and CDR2 FQGNSA. The CDR3 sequence is 16 residues long. V lost 3 bases and J 7 bases, leaving 19 bases between the germline ends. CDR3 coding DNA: TGTGCCAGCAGCTTTAATCGATACGGGGGCGGCCAGCCCCAGCATTTT. It is translated as CASSFNRYGGGQPQHF.

This clonotype showed up just a few times. The V gene is TRBV3-1, the J gene TRBJ2-7; D may be TRBD1 (5 bases). CDR1 and CDR2 (germline): LGHDT, YNNKEL (reference sequence). This CDR3 has 15 amino acids. V lost 4 bases and J 2 bases, leaving 15 bases between the germline ends. The CDR3 DNA is TGTGCCAGCAGCCCCCCGGCAGCCAGGGCCTACGAGCAGTACTTC. Amino acid sequence: CASSPPAARAYEQYF.

In its sample, this clonotype was seen many times. V and J are TRBV6-2 or TRBV6-3 and TRBJ2-7; D is uncertain. This CDR3 spans 18 amino acids. Trimming pared 0 bases from V and 0 bases from J, leaving 18 bases between. The germline V gene encodes CDR1 MNHEY and CDR2 SVGEGT. The CDR3 is CASSYSRDDVTDSYEQYF. CDR3 in DNA: TGTGCCAGCAGTTACTCGAGAGATGACGTTACCGACTCCTACGAGCAGTACTTC.

Many counts were recorded for this clonotype. The chain combines TRBV30 with TRBJ2-5, with D perhaps given as TRBD1 or TRBD2 (6 bases each). V was cut by 1 base and J by 5 bases, with 20 bases left in between. The CDR3 loop spans 16 amino acids. Germline V gene data show CDR1 as GTSNPN and CDR2 as SVGIG (reference sequence). The CDR3 DNA reads as TGTGCCTGGAGTGGACAAGGGGGGCAGGGATGGGAGACCCAGTACTTC. Translated, it gives CAWSGQGGQGWETQYF.

This clonotype was seen many times. The chain recombines TRBV7-8 with TRBJ2-5; D unclear. V shed 5 bases and J shed 2 bases, with 12 bases lying between them. The germline V gene encodes CDR1 SGHVS and CDR2 FQNEAQ. The CDR3 loop spans 14 amino acids. CDR3 bases: TGTGCCAGCAGCCTAAGGAACAGACAAGAGACCCAGTACTTC. Residues: CASSLRNRQETQYF.

This clonotype was found many times. The V gene is TRBV5-6, the J gene TRBJ2-7; 8 positions match TRBD1. The CDR3 runs 15 residues. J gave up 6 bases and V 3 bases, and 11 bases lay outside the gene matches. Germline V gene sequence: CDR1 SGHDT, CDR2 YYEEEE. The DNA for the CDR3 is TGTGCCAGCAGCTCTGGGACAGGCCTCTTTGGCGAGCAGTACTTC. Amino acid sequence: CASSSGTGLFGEQYF.

This clonotype was counted at least ten times. This chain joins TRBV6-1 and TRBJ2-7; D is undetermined. Trimming stripped 8 bases from V and 0 bases from J, with 17 bases between. The CDR3 covers 15 residues. Germline-derived CDR1 and CDR2 are MNHNS and SASEGT. This CDR3 reads CASAPLARSSYEQYF. The CDR3 DNA reads TGTGCCAGCGCCCCCCTTGCACGTTCCTCCTACGAGCAGTACTTC.

This clonotype was recorded many times. This chain connects TRBV11-2 to TRBJ1-1; no clear D. The V end lost 0 bases, the J end lost 0 bases, and 8 bases lay between the germline ends. CDR1 and CDR2 (germline): SGHAT, FQNNGV. CDR3 length: 15 amino acids. Here the CDR3 reads CASSLDKRLNTEAFF. The DNA of the CDR3 is TGTGCCAGCAGCTTAGATAAGAGACTGAACACTGAAGCTTTCTTT.

This clonotype was observed many times. This chain joins TRBV15 and TRBJ2-7; weak D call: TRBD2 (5 bases). Germline-derived CDR1 and CDR2 are LNHNV and YYDKDF (reference sequence). Trimming removed 0 bases from V and 0 bases from J, with 9 bases in between. The length of the CDR3 is 15 residues. CDR3 bases: TGTGCCACCAGCAGAGATCGAGGGCACTCCTACGAGCAGTACTTC. This codes for CATSRDRGHSYEQYF.